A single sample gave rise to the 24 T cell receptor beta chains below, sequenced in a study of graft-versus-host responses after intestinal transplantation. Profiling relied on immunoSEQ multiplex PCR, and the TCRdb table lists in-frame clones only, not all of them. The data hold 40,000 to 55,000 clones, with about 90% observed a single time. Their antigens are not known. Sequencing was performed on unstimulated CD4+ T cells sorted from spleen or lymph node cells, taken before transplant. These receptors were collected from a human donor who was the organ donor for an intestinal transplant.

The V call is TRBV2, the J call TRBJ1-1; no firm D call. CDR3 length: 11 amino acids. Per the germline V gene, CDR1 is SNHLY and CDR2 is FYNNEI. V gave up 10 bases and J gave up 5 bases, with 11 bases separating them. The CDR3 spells CAIRWRTEAFF. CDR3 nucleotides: TGTGCCATCAGGTGGAGGACTGAAGCTTTCTTT.

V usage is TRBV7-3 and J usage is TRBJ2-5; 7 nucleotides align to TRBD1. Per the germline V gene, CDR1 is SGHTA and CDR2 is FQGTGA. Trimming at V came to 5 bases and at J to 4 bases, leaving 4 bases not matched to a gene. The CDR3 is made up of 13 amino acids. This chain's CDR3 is CASSNSGGETQYF. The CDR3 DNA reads TGTGCCAGCAGCAACTCAGGGGGAGAGACCCAGTACTTC.

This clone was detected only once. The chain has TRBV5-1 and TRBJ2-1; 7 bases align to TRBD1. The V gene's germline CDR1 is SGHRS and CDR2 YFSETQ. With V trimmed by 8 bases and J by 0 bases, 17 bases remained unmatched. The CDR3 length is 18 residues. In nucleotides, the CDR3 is TGCGCCAGTTTTTCACAGGGGAGCCACCCTAGCTCCTACAATGAGCAGTTCTTC. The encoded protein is CASFSQGSHPSSYNEQFF.

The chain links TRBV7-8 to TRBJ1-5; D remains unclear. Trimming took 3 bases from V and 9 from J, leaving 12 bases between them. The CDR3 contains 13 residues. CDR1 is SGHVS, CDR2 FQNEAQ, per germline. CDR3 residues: CASSFRRERPQHF. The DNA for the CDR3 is TGTGCCAGCAGCTTTAGGCGTGAGCGGCCCCAGCATTTT.

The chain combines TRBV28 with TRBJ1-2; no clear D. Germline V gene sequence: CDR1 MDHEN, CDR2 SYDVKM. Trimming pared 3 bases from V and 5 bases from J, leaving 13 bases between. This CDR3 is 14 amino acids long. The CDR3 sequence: CASSLVAGIYGYTF. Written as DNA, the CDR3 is TGTGCCAGCAGTTTGGTCGCGGGGATTTATGGCTACACCTTC.

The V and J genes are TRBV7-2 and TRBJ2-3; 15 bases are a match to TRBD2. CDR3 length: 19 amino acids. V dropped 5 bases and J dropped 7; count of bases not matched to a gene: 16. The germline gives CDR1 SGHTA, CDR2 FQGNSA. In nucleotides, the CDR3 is TGTGCCAGCAGCCCTTCTCTTAGGACTAGCGGGAGGGGGGAGAATACGCAGTATTTT. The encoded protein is CASSPSLRTSGRGENTQYF. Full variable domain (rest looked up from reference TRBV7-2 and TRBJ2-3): GAGVSQSPSNKVTEKGKDVELRCDPISGHTALYWYRQSLGQGLEFLIYFQGNSAPDKSGLPSDRFSAERTGGSVSTLTIQRTQQEDSAVYLCASSPSLRTSGRGENTQYFGPGTRLTVL.

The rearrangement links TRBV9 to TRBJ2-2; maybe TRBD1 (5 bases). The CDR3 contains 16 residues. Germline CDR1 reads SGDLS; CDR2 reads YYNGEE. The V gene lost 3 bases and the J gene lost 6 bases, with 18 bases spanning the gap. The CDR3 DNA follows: TGTGCCAGCAGCGCGAAAGAGTCTGCCAGGGCCGGGGAGCTGTTTTTT. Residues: CASSAKESARAGELFF.

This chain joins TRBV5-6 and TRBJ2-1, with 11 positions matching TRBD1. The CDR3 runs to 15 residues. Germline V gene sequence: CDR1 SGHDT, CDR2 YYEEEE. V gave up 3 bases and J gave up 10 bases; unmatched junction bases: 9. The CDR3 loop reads CASSSGQGALGEQFF. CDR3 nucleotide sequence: TGTGCCAGCAGCTCTGGACAGGGGGCCTTGGGCGAGCAGTTCTTC.

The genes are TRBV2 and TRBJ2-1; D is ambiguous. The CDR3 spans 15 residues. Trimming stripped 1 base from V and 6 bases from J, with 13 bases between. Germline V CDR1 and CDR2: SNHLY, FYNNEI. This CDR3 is CASSEEGVRGNEQFF. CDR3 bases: TGTGCCAGCAGTGAAGAAGGAGTGCGAGGCAATGAGCAGTTCTTC.

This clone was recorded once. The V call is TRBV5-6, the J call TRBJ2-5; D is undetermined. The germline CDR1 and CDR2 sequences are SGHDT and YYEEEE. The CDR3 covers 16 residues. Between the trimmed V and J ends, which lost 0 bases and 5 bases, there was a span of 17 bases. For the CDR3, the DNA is TGTGCCAGCAGCTTGGTACCAACGACGACAATGGAGACCCAGTACTTC. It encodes CASSLVPTTTMETQYF. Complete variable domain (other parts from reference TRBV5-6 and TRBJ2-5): DAGVTQSPTHLIKTRGQQVTLRCSPKSGHDTVSWYQQALGQGPQFIFQYYEEEERQRGNFPDRFSGHQFPNYSSELNVNALLLGDSALYLCASSLVPTTTMETQYFGPGTRLLVL.

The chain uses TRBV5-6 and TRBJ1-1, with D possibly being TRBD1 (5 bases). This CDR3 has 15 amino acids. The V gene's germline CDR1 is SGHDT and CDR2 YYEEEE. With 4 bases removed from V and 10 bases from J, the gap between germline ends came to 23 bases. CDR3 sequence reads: CASSEPGATGPSAFF. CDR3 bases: TGTGCCAGCAGCGAACCTGGGGCGACTGGGCCGTCAGCTTTCTTT. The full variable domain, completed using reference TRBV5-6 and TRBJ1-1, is DAGVTQSPTHLIKTRGQQVTLRCSPKSGHDTVSWYQQALGQGPQFIFQYYEEEERQRGNFPDRFSGHQFPNYSSELNVNALLLGDSALYLCASSEPGATGPSAFFGQGTRLTVV.

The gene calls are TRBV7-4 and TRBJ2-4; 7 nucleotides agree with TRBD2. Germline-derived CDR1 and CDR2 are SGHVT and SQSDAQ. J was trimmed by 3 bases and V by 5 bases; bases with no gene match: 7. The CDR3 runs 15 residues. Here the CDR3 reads CASSRAGVGKNIQYF. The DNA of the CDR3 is TGTGCCAGCAGCCGGGCGGGGGTTGGCAAAAACATTCAGTACTTC.

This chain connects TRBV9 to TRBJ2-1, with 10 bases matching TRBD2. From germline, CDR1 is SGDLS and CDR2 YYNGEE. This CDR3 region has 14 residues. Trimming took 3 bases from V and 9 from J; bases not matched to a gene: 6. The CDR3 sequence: CASSAAGGPGEQFF. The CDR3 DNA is TGTGCCAGCAGCGCAGCGGGAGGGCCCGGTGAGCAGTTCTTC. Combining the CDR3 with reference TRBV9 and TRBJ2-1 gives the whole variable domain DSGVTQTPKHLITATGQRVTLRCSPRSGDLSVYWYQQSLDQGLQFLIQYYNGEERAKGNILERFSAQQFPDLHSELNLSSLELGDSALYFCASSAAGGPGEQFFGPGTRLTVL.

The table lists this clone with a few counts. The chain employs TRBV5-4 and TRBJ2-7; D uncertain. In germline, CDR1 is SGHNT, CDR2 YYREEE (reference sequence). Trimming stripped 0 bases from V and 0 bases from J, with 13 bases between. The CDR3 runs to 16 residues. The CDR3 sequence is CASSLALRGSSYEQYF. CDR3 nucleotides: TGTGCCAGCAGCTTGGCCCTCCGCGGTAGCTCCTACGAGCAGTACTTC.

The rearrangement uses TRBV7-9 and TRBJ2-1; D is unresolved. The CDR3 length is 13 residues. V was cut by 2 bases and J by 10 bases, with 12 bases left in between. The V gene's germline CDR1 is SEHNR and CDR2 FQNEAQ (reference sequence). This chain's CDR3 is CASSLPSRLEQFF. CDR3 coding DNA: TGTGCCAGCAGCTTACCCTCCCGGTTAGAGCAGTTCTTC.

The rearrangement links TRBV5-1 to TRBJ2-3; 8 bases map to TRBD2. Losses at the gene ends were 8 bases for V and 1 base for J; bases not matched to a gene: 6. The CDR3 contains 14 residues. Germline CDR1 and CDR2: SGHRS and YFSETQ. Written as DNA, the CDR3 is TGCGCCAGTCAGCGGGAGCATGGCACAGATACGCAGTATTTT. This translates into CASQREHGTDTQYF.

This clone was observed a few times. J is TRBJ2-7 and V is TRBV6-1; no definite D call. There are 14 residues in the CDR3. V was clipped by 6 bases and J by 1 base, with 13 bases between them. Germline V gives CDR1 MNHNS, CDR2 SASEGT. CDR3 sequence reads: CASRDQMWSYEQYF. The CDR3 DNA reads TGTGCCAGCAGAGATCAGATGTGGTCCTACGAGCAGTACTTC.

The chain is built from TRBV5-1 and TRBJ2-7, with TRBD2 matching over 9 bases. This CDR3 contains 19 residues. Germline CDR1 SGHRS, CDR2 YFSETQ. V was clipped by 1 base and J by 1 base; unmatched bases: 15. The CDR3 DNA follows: TGCGCCAGCAGCTTGAATCCATCGGCCCTAGCGGGACCATCCTACGAGCAGTACTTC. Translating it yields CASSLNPSALAGPSYEQYF.

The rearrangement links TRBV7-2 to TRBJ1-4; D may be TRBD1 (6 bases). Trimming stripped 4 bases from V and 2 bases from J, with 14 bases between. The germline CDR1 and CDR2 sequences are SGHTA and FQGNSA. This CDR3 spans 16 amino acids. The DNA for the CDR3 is TGTGCCAGCAGCTCCCAAACAGGGTCGACTAATGAAAAACTGTTTTTT. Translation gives CASSSQTGSTNEKLFF.

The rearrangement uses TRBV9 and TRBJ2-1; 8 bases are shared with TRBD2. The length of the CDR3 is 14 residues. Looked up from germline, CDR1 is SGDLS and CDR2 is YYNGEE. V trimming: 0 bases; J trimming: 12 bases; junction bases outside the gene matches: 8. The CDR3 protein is CASSVATGGGRQFF. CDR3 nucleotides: TGTGCCAGCAGCGTAGCTACGGGAGGGGGGAGGCAGTTCTTC.

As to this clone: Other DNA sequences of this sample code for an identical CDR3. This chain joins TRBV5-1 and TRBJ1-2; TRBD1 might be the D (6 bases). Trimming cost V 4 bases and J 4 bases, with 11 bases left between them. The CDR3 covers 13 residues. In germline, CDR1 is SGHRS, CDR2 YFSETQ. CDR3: CASSLGGGYGYTF. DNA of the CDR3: TGCGCCAGCAGCCTAGGGGGGGGCTATGGCTACACCTTC.

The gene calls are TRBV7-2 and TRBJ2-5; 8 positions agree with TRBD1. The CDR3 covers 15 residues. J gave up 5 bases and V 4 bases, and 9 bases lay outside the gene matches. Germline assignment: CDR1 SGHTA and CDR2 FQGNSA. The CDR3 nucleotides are TGTGCCAGCAGCTCGACAGGGGCGCTTATGGAGACCCAGTACTTC. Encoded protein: CASSSTGALMETQYF. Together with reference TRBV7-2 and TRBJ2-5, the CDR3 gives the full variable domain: GAGVSQSPSNKVTEKGKDVELRCDPISGHTALYWYRQSLGQGLEFLIYFQGNSAPDKSGLPSDRFSAERTGGSVSTLTIQRTQQEDSAVYLCASSSTGALMETQYFGPGTRLLVL.

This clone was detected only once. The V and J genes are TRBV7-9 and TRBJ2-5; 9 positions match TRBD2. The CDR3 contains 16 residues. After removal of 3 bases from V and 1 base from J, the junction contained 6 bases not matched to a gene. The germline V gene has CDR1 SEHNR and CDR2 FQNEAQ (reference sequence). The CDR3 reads CASSFLGTSSQETQYF. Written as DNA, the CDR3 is TGTGCCAGCAGCTTTCTCGGGACTAGCAGCCAAGAGACCCAGTACTTC.

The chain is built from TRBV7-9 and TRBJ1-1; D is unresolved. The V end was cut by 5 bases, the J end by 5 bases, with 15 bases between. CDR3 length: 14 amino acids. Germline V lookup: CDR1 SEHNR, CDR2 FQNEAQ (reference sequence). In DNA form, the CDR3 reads TGTGCCAGCAGCCAAGACGGCGGAACAACTGAAGCTTTCTTT. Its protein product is CASSQDGGTTEAFF.